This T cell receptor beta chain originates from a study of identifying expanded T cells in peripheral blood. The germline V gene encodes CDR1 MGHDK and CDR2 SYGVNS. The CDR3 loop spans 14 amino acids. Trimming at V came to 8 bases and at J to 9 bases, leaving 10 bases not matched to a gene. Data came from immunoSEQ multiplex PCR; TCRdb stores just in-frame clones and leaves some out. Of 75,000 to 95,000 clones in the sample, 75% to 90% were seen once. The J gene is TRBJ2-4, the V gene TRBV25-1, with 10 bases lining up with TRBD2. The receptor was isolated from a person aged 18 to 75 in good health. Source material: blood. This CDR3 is CASQEREGLGIQYF. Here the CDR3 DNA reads TGTGCCAGCCAGGAGCGGGAGGGCTTAGGCATTCAGTACTTC. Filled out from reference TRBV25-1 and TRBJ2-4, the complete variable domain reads EADIYQTPRYLVIGTGKKITLECSQTMGHDKMYWYQQDPGMELHLIHYSYGVNSTEKGDLSSESTVSRIRTEHFPLTLESARPSHTSQYLCASQEREGLGIQYFGAGTRLSVL.